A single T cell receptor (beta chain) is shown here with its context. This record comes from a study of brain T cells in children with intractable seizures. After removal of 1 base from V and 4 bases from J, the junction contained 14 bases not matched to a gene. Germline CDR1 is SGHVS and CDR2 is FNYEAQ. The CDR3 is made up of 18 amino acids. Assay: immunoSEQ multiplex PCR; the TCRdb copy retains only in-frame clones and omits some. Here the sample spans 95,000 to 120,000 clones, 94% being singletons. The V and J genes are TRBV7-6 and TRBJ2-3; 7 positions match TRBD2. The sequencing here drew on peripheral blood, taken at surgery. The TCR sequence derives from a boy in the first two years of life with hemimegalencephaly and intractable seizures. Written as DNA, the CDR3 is TGTGCCAGCAGCTTAGGGCCACGGGGAGGCGGGAGTTCAGATACGCAGTATTTT. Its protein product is CASSLGPRGGGSSDTQYF.